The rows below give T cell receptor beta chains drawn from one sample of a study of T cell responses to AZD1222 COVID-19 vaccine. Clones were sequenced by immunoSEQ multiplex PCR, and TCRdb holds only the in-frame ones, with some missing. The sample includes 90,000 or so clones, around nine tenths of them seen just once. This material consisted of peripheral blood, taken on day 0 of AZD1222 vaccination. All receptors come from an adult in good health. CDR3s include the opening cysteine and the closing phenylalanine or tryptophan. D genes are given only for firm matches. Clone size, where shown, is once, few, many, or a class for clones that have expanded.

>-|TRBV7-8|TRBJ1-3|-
TGTGCCAGCAGCTCGATTGTCTCTGGAAACACCATATATTTT
CASSSIVSGNTIYF
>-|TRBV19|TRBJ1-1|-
TGTGCCAGTAGTATACGCCCCTCCCCGGGGGAGAGAACTGAAGCTTTCTTT
CASSIRPSPGERTEAFF
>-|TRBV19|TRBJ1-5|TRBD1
TGTGCCAGTAGTATTATTTGGGACAGGGGGAGGAATCAGCCCCAGCATTTT
CASSIIWDRGRNQPQHF
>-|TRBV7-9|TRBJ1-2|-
TGTGCCAGCAGCCAAGGGGGTTCGCGAGACCTCCGGGCCTATGGCTACACCTTC
CASSQGGSRDLRAYGYTF
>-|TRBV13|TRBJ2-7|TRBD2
TGTGCCAGCAGCTTAGGCACTCGACTAGCGGGCTCCTACGAGCAGTACTTC
CASSLGTRLAGSYEQYF
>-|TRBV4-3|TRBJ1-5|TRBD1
TGCGCCAGCAGCCCTGGGGCAGGGGGAAATAGCAATCAGCCCCAGCATTTT
CASSPGAGGNSNQPQHF
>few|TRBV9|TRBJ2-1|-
TGTGCCAGCAGCGTAGGAAGCTCCTACAATGAGCAGTTCTTC
CASSVGSSYNEQFF
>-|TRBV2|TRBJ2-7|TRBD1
TGTGCCAGTAAATGGACAGGGGCAGACCTCGAGCAGTACTTC
CASKWTGADLEQYF
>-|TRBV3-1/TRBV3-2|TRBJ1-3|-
TGTGCCAGCAGCCGCCGGGGGTGGGGAAGCTCTGGAAACACCATATATTTT
CASSRRGWGSSGNTIYF
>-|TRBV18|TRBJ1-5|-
TGTGCCAGCTCACGCTACGCAACGGGGAATCAGCCCCAGCATTTT
CASSRYATGNQPQHF
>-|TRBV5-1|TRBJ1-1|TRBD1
TGCGCCAGCAGCAAGGGACAGGACTCTGAAGCTTTCTTT
CASSKGQDSEAFF
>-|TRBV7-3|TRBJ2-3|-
TGTGCCAGCAGCTTGAGCGGGCCAGATACGCAGTATTTT
CASSLSGPDTQYF
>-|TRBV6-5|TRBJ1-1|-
TGTGCCAGCAGTTACGACGGAACAATAGGGACTGAAGCTTTCTTT
CASSYDGTIGTEAFF
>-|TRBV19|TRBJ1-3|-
TGTGCCAGTAGTGACACAGGGATGTCTGGAAACACCATATATTTT
CASSDTGMSGNTIYF
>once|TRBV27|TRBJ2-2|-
TGTGCCAGCAGCACACCGCTCGGCGGGGAGCTGTTTTTT
CASSTPLGGELFF
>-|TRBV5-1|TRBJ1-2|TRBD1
TGCGCCAGCAGCTTGGAGGGACAGGGGGACTATGGCTACACCTTC
CASSLEGQGDYGYTF
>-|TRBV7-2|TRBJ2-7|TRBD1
TGTGCCAGCAGCCCTCCATGGGCAGGGGGCTACGAGCAGTACTTC
CASSPPWAGGYEQYF
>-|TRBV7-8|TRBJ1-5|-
TGTGCCAGCAGCTTAATTAACAGGGAAAGCAATCAGCCCCAGCATTTT
CASSLINRESNQPQHF
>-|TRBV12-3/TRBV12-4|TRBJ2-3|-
TGTGCCAGCAGTACGGGGAGGACGGATACGCAGTATTTT
CASSTGRTDTQYF
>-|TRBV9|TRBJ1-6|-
TGTGCCAGCAGCGCCGCCCGGTGGCACAACCGGGTGTCACCCCTCCACTTT
CASSAARWHNRVSPLHF
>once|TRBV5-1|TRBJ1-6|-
TGCGCCAGCAGCTTGGAAACAGGGCGTTCTTCACCCCTCCACTTT
CASSLETGRSSPLHF
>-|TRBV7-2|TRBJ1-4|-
TGTGCCAGCAGCTTTAACTTGGGGCTTTCTGAAAAACTGTTTTTT
CASSFNLGLSEKLFF
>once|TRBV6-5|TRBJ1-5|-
TGTGCCAGCAGTTACTCGCATATGCAGCCCCAGCATTTT
CASSYSHMQPQHF
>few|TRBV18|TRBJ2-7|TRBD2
TGTGCCAGCTCACCGAAACTAGCGGGAGGGGTCTACGAGCAGTACTTC
CASSPKLAGGVYEQYF
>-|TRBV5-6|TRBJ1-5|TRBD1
TGTGCCAGCAGCTTGGCAGGGGGAAGCAATCAGCCCCAGCATTTT
CASSLAGGSNQPQHF
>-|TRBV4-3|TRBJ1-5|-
TGCGCCAGCAGCCAGAGTGAGATAGGTAATCAGCCCCAGCATTTT
CASSQSEIGNQPQHF
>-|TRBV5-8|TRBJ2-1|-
TGTGCCAGCAGCTCACGGGGGGCCAGGGACAATGAGCAGTTCTTC
CASSSRGARDNEQFF
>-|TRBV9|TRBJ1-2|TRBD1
TGTGCCAGCAGCGTTGGACAGGGAAACTATGGCTACACCTTC
CASSVGQGNYGYTF
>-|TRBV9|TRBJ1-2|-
TGTGCCAGCAGCGTAGCAGACGGAGATTATGGCTACACCTTC
CASSVADGDYGYTF